In this sample, the clone carrying this T cell receptor (beta chain) turned up a few times. Looked up from germline, CDR1 is DFQATT and CDR2 is SNEGSKA (reference sequence). Trimming took 5 bases from V and 5 from J, leaving 12 bases between them. CDR3 length equals 12 residues. This sample is drawn from a study of spatial heterogeneity in lung cancer. On the study more broadly: Each time, sequencing found more beta-chain sequences than alpha-chain sequences. TCR and UMI combinations that were unique each appeared, on average, more than ten times in raw reads.

Time point defined: sample taken at primary tumor resection. All TCR cDNA molecules were individually tagged with a unique molecular identifier. TCRdb itself ran the 5' RACE reads through MiXCR, one entry per CDR3 protein. The repertoire includes 8,000 or so distinct CDR3 sequences, about 14% of them detected once, and about 14% sits in the top ten. The sequence was collected from a male donor with early-stage non-small cell lung cancer. This sample comprised normal lung tissue next to the tumor, obtained at surgery. The rearrangement uses TRBV20-1 and TRBJ2-5, with TRBD1 as a possible D gene (6 bases). Here the CDR3 reads CSAPTGSETQYF. CDR3 DNA sequence: TGCAGTGCTCCCACAGGGAGTGAGACCCAGTACTTC.